This T cell receptor beta chain was retrieved from a study of blood T cell repertoires in COVID-19. For the study at large: Collection of acute and convalescent COVID-19 samples took place in the United States, Italy and Spain.

Sequenced by immunoSEQ multiplex PCR; TCRdb stores in-frame clones only, minus some. The table shows 50,000 to 75,000 clones, with 87% occurring only once. This CDR3 comprises 14 residues. Between the trimmed V and J ends, which lost 8 bases and 0 bases, there was a span of 11 bases. The germline V gene has CDR1 MNHEY and CDR2 SMNVEV (reference sequence). V gene TRBV27 combines with J gene TRBJ1-5; D gene ambiguous. The TCR sequence derives from a man at least 80 years old in a cohort sampled during active COVID-19. The source material was peripheral blood. The CDR3 DNA reads as TGTGCCAGCGCCCGAGGGAATAGCAATCAGCCCCAGCATTTT. Residues: CASARGNSNQPQHF.